This entry describes one TCR beta chain. Its antigen is not known. Using immunoSEQ multiplex PCR, the repertoire was profiled, and TCRdb retains in-frame clones only, with some absent. Of approximately 120,000 clones in the sample, 84% were seen once. These data come from a study of cytotoxic CD8 clonotypes in ibrutinib-treated CLL. Findings of the study overall: Clonotypes that were public were uncommon, and they contracted or stayed stable on treatment.

V lost 2 bases and J 7 bases, leaving 9 bases between the germline ends. Germline V gene lookup returns CDR1 SGHTA and CDR2 FQGTGA. The CDR3 has 14 residues. V gene TRBV7-3 combines with J gene TRBJ1-6, with no clear D. The receptor comes from a human donor with chronic lymphocytic leukemia. The source material was PBMCs, sampled after 24 months of ibrutinib treatment. This CDR3 is CASSLGVVNSPLHF. The CDR3 nucleotides are TGTGCCAGCAGCTTAGGGGTAGTGAATTCACCCCTCCACTTT.